This section outlines one TCR beta chain sequence together with its context. Its target is not known. This sample is drawn from a study of PD-1 blockade in classical Hodgkin lymphoma. Study conclusions and caveats: Individuals initiating nivolumab under 1 year after ASCT were excluded. The baseline diversity of complete responders showed similarity to that of newly diagnosed patients.

The CDR3 sequence is 14 residues long. Looked up from germline, CDR1 is SEHNR and CDR2 is FQNEAQ (reference sequence). Trimming pared 2 bases from V and 0 bases from J, leaving 7 bases between. Method: immunoSEQ multiplex PCR; TCRdb's copy keeps in-frame clones and lacks some. The table includes 2,000 or so clones, roughly 76% detected once. Each of the patients experienced relapse following autologous stem cell transplantation, and their brentuximab vedotin exposure differed. Reported best responses ranged across complete response, partial response or progressive disease. The source was peripheral blood mononuclear cells (PBMCs), collected at baseline. This chain uses TRBV7-9 with TRBJ2-5, with D possibly TRBD1 on 6 matching bases. The sequence derives from a human donor with classical Hodgkin lymphoma. The CDR3 DNA reads TGTGCCAGCAGCTTACAGGGGTACCAAGAGACCCAGTACTTC. This gives the protein CASSLQGYQETQYF.